This TCR beta chain is drawn from a study of CD8 T cells in ankylosing spondylitis. The study's findings and limits: Characteristic, it appeared, of ankylosing spondylitis blood was a TCR beta motif of roughly eight highly homologous variants. There was reportedly significant enrichment of clones that were disease-linked in matched ankylosing spondylitis synovial fluid.

This clonotype has at least ten counts. No antigen is known for it. By quantitative 5'-RACE with molecular barcodes, the TCR beta libraries were made. TCRdb itself ran the 5' RACE reads through MiXCR, one entry per CDR3 protein. The top ten hold roughly 4% of the sample, which has more than 150,000 distinct CDR3 sequences, 15% to 20% seen once. This receptor was obtained from a male donor aged 10 to 30 with ankylosing spondylitis or in good health (not recorded which). The sequencing input was blood, either unsorted or a sorted T cell fraction (not recorded which).

The CDR3 loop reads CAWRENSNQPQHF. DNA of the CDR3: TGTGCCTGGAGGGAAAATAGCAATCAGCCCCAGCATTTT. The chain recombines TRBV30 with TRBJ1-5; D not certain. The ends were cut back, 3 bases at V and 0 bases at J, with 6 bases in the middle. Per the germline V gene, CDR1 is GTSNPN and CDR2 is SVGIG (reference sequence). The CDR3 loop spans 13 amino acids.